This TCR beta chain was sequenced for a study of blood T cell repertoires in COVID-19. The CDR3 sequence is 17 residues long. J gave up 2 bases and V 0 bases, and 9 bases lay outside the gene matches. The germline gives CDR1 LGHNA, CDR2 YNFKEQ. In the source study's methods: Amplified reference gene primers provided the basis for estimating nucleated cell counts. TCRdb's copy holds only in-frame clones and misses some; the assay was immunoSEQ multiplex PCR. For V, J and clone size, that table is used; D and trimming come from the DNA. The sample contains fewer than 120,000 clones, less than 85% of which appear only once.

The clonotype was recovered from a woman older than 75 with acute or convalescent COVID-19. Sequenced material: peripheral blood. The chain uses TRBV4-2 and TRBJ2-5; 7 nucleotides agree with TRBD2. CDR3 DNA: TGTGCCAGCAGCCAAGATTTTCAGGGAGCGGGGCAAGAGACCCAGTACTTC. This translates into CASSQDFQGAGQETQYF.